The entry below describes one TCR beta chain. Its antigen is unidentified. Healthy bone marrow donors supplied every sample. PCR amplification relied on 60 Vbeta primers (plus 13 Jbeta primers). Using immunoSEQ multiplex PCR, the repertoire was profiled, and TCRdb retains in-frame clones only, with some absent. The data hold 150,000 to 200,000 clones, with roughly four fifths observed a single time. Losses at the gene ends were 3 bases for V and 12 bases for J; bases not matched to a gene: 5. CDR1 MNHEY and CDR2 SMNVEV come from the germline V gene (reference sequence). This CDR3 comprises 14 residues. The data are from a study of cytomegalovirus exposure and HLA in healthy donors. Study information: The study's early data release held roughly 91 million unique TCRs from HLA-typed donors. Findings and limits, study-wide: Some highly shared sequence variants likely arose as a pipeline artifact.

The clonotype was recovered from a man younger than 35 in good health and CMV-seronegative. The sample was PBMCs. This rearrangement joins TRBV27 to TRBJ1-6; the match to TRBD1 covers 10 bases. The CDR3 protein is CASSLGTGVGPLHF. In DNA, the CDR3 is TGTGCCAGCAGTTTGGGGACAGGGGTAGGACCCCTCCACTTT.